The TCR beta chain described here comes from a study of blood T cell repertoires in COVID-19. Across the whole study: T cells, B-cell-depleted T cells, or PBMCs supplied cDNA or gDNA.

Methods used by the authors: Reference gene primer amplification gave nucleated cell count estimates. Using immunoSEQ multiplex PCR, the repertoire was profiled, and TCRdb retains in-frame clones only, with some absent. That table furnishes V, J and clone size, whereas the DNA furnished D and trimming. The data contain about 170,000 clones, 80% to 90% of them singletons. CDR3 length equals 15 residues. Germline V lookup: CDR1 SSHAT, CDR2 FNYEAQ (reference sequence). Worth noting for this clone: A junction end diverges from the germline sequence, so it may reflect a read error.

Seattle-derived patients entered the study during active infection and were followed longitudinally. Sequenced sample: peripheral blood. The TCR originated in an older woman with COVID-19, enrolled during active disease. This chain connects TRBV7-7 to TRBJ2-1, with 7 bases matching TRBD2. DNA for the CDR3: TGTGCTAGCAGTCAAGGGACTAATCCTTACAATGAGCAGTTCTTC. Amino acid sequence: CASSQGTNPYNEQFF. Combining the CDR3 with reference TRBV7-7 and TRBJ2-1 gives the whole variable domain GAGVSQSPRYKVTKRGQDVTLRCDPISSHATLYWYQQALGQGPEFLTYFNYEAQPDKSGLPSDRFSAERPEGSISTLTIQRTEQRDSAMYRCASSQGTNPYNEQFFGPGTRLTVL.